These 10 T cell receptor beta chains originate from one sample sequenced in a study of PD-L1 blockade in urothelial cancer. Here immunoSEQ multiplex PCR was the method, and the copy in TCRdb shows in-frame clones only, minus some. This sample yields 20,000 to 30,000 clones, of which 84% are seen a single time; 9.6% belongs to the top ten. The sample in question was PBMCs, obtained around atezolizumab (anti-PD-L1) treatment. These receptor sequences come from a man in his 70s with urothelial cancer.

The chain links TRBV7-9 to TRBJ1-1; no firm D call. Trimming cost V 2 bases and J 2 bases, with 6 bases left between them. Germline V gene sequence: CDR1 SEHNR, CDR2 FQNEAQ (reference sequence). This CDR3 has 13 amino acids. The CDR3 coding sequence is TGTGCCAGCAGCTTAAGCGCTAACACTGAAGCTTTCTTT. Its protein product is CASSLSANTEAFF.

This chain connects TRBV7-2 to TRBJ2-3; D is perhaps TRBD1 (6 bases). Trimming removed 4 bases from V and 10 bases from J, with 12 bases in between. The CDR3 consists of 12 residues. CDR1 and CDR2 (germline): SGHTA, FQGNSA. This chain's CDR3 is CASSSNRVAQYF. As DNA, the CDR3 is TGTGCCAGCAGCTCCAACAGGGTTGCGCAGTATTTT. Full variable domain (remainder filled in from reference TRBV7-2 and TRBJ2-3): GAGVSQSPSNKVTEKGKDVELRCDPISGHTALYWYRQSLGQGLEFLIYFQGNSAPDKSGLPSDRFSAERTGGSVSTLTIQRTQQEDSAVYLCASSSNRVAQYFGPGTRLTVL.

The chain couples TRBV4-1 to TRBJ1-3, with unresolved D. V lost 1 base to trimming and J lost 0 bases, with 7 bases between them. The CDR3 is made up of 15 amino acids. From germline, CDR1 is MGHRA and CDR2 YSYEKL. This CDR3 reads CASSQVRVSGNTIYF. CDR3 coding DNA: TGCGCCAGCAGCCAAGTCCGAGTCTCTGGAAACACCATATATTTT.

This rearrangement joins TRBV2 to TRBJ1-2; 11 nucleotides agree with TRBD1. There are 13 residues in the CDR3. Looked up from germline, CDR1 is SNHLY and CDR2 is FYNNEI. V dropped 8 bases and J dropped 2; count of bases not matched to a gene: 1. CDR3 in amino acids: CASRTGGNYGYTF. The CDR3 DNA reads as TGTGCCAGCCGGACAGGGGGCAACTATGGCTACACCTTC.

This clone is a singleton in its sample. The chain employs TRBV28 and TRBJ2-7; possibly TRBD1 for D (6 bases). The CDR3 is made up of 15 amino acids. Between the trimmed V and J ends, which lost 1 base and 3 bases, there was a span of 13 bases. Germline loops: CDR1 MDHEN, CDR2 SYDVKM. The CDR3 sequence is CASSLLGQGYYEQYF. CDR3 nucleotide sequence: TGTGCCAGCAGTTTATTGGGCCAGGGGTACTACGAGCAGTACTTC.

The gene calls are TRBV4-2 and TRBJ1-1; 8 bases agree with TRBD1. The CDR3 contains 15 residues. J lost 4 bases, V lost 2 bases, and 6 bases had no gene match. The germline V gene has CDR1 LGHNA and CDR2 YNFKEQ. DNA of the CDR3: TGTGCCAGCAGCCAACCACGCACAGGGGGCACTGAAGCTTTCTTT. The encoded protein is CASSQPRTGGTEAFF.

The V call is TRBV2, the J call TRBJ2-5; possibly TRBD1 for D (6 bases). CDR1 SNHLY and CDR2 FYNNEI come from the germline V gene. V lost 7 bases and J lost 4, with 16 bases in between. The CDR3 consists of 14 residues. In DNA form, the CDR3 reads TGTGCCAGCACCCTTCTACAGGGTATAGAGACCCAGTACTTC. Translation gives CASTLLQGIETQYF.

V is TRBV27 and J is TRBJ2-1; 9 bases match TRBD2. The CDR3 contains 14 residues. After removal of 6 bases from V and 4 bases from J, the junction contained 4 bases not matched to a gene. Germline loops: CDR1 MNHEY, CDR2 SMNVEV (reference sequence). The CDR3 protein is CASSRTSVYNEQFF. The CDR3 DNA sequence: TGTGCCAGCAGCCGGACTAGCGTATACAATGAGCAGTTCTTC.

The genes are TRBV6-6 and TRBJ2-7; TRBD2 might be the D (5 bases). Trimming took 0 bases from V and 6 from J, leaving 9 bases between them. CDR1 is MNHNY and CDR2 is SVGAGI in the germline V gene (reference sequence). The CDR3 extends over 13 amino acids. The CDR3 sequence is CASSYSLRGEQYF. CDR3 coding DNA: TGTGCCAGCAGTTACTCCCTCCGGGGCGAGCAGTACTTC.

The CDR3 loop is CARSMDSLVNYGYTF. CDR3 in DNA: TGTGCCAGAAGCATGGACAGTCTTGTGAACTATGGCTACACCTTC. The chain has TRBV5-3 and TRBJ1-2; the D gene is possibly TRBD1 (6 bases). TRBV5-3 is an open reading frame whose function is uncertain. The V and J ends lost 4 bases and 2 bases respectively, with 15 bases between them. The CDR3 runs 15 residues.